Listed here are 19 T cell receptor beta chains from one sample, sequenced in a study of cytomegalovirus exposure and HLA in healthy donors. PCR primers comprised 60 Vbeta and 13 Jbeta primers. Using immunoSEQ multiplex PCR, the repertoire was profiled, and TCRdb retains in-frame clones only, with some absent. The sample lists about 130,000 clones, about four fifths occurring once. Sequencing used PBMCs. The receptors shown here come from a middle-aged man in good health and CMV-seronegative.

The CDR3 nucleotides read TGTGCCAGCACCTCCGCGGGAGATGGCTACACCTTC. It is translated as CASTSAGDGYTF. The chain joins TRBV7-9 to TRBJ1-2; no clear D gene. Trimming took off 7 bases at V and 6 bases at J, with 12 bases between the two ends. Germline V gene data show CDR1 as SEHNR and CDR2 as FQNEAQ (reference sequence). CDR3 size: 12 residues.

V and J are TRBV27 and TRBJ1-5; D is unresolved. The V end was cut by 8 bases, the J end by 2 bases, with 16 bases between. This CDR3 has 15 residues. From germline, CDR1 is MNHEY and CDR2 SMNVEV (reference sequence). The CDR3 sequence: CASWSATAGNQPQHF. The CDR3 DNA reads as TGTGCCAGCTGGTCGGCCACAGCTGGCAATCAGCCCCAGCATTTT.

J is TRBJ2-1 and V is TRBV5-1; the match to TRBD1 covers 10 bases. This CDR3 spans 14 amino acids. Trimming removed 4 bases from V and 8 bases from J; junction bases left unmatched: 6. Germline V gene data show CDR1 as SGHRS and CDR2 as YFSETQ. The CDR3 loop is CASSRRQGADEQFF. The CDR3 DNA sequence: TGCGCCAGCAGCAGGAGACAGGGGGCCGATGAGCAGTTCTTC.

The V and J genes are TRBV4-1 and TRBJ2-5, with 8 bases identical to TRBD1. The J call may be faulty, since TRBJ2-7 better matches the DNA end. CDR1 is MGHRA and CDR2 is YSYEKL in the germline V gene. This CDR3 region has 14 residues. The CDR3 loop is CASSPTGATYEQYF. The CDR3, as DNA: TGCGCCAGCAGCCCGACAGGGGCAACCTACGAGCAGTACTTC.

This clone was counted a single time. The gene calls are TRBV5-1 and TRBJ2-6; 12 bases are a match to TRBD1. The CDR3 is 19 amino acids. V dropped 2 bases and J dropped 2; count of bases not matched to a gene: 8. Looked up from germline, CDR1 is SGHRS and CDR2 is YFSETQ. The CDR3 nucleotides read TGCGCCAGCAGCTTAGGTACCGGGACAGGGGGCGCTGGGGCCAACGTCCTGACTTTC. Translation: CASSLGTGTGGAGANVLTF.

This rearrangement joins TRBV7-2 to TRBJ2-7; D is possibly TRBD2 (5 bases). From germline, CDR1 is SGHTA and CDR2 FQGNSA. CDR3 length equals 15 residues. The germline V and J ends were trimmed by 1 base and 3 bases, with 13 bases remaining between them. The CDR3 DNA reads as TGTGCCAGCAGCTTAGGCCCGGGGTCCCGCTACGAGCAGTACTTC. Its translation is CASSLGPGSRYEQYF.

This chain links TRBV18 with TRBJ2-5; 7 positions agree with TRBD1. Germline V CDR1 and CDR2: KGHSH, LQKENI. V shed 3 bases, J shed 3 bases, and the junction held 10 bases outside the gene matches. The CDR3 consists of 16 residues. This CDR3 reads CASSPYRGDREETQYF. The CDR3 coding sequence is TGTGCCAGCTCACCCTACAGGGGTGATAGGGAAGAGACCCAGTACTTC.

The chain combines TRBV4-1 with TRBJ2-3, with 7 nucleotides matching TRBD2. V lost 0 bases to trimming and J lost 2 bases; unmatched junction nucleotides: 5. This CDR3 has 16 residues. The V gene's germline CDR1 is MGHRA and CDR2 YSYEKL. DNA of the CDR3: TGCGCCAGCAGCCAAGATCGGGGGACTAACACAGATACGCAGTATTTT. Amino acid sequence: CASSQDRGTNTDTQYF.

The gene calls are TRBV6-5 and TRBJ1-1; unclear D gene. Trimming cost V 8 bases and J 5 bases, with 9 bases left between them. This CDR3 spans 11 amino acids. Germline V CDR1 and CDR2: MNHEY, SVGAGI. The chain's CDR3 is CASLWRTEAFF. The CDR3 bases are TGTGCCAGCCTGTGGAGGACTGAAGCTTTCTTT.

The rearrangement uses TRBV5-5 and TRBJ1-1, with unresolved D. CDR1 SGHKS and CDR2 YYEKEE come from the germline V gene (reference sequence). Between the trimmed V and J ends, which lost 3 bases and 1 base, there was a span of 16 bases. This CDR3 has 16 amino acids. In DNA form, the CDR3 reads TGTGCCAGCAGCTACGCTCCATTTGGAGCGAACACTGAAGCTTTCTTT. It is translated as CASSYAPFGANTEAFF.

This clone showed up just once. The chain couples TRBV28 to TRBJ1-1, with TRBD1 identical over 7 bases. This CDR3 is built from 13 residues. CDR1 and CDR2 from the germline V gene are MDHEN and SYDVKM. V dropped 7 bases and J dropped 6; count of bases not matched to a gene: 8. CDR3 sequence: CASTDRLPPEAFF. The CDR3 nucleotides read TGTGCCAGCACGGACAGGCTGCCCCCTGAAGCTTTCTTT.

The chain carries TRBV18 and TRBJ2-3; possibly TRBD1 for D (6 bases). Trimming left V 4 bases short and J 2 bases short, with 7 bases between. CDR3 length: 13 amino acids. Germline V gene lookup returns CDR1 KGHSH and CDR2 LQKENI. Here the CDR3 reads CASSRTDTDTQYF. The CDR3 nucleotides read TGTGCCAGCTCACGGACAGACACAGATACGCAGTATTTT.

V usage is TRBV9 and J usage is TRBJ2-7, with 11 positions matching TRBD1. In germline, CDR1 is SGDLS, CDR2 YYNGEE. Trimming at V came to 3 bases and at J to 2 bases, leaving 4 bases not matched to a gene. CDR3 length: 15 residues. The CDR3 here is CASSGKGQGAYEQYF. The CDR3 DNA sequence: TGTGCCAGCAGCGGAAAGGGACAGGGGGCCTACGAGCAGTACTTC.

The gene calls are TRBV18 and TRBJ2-7, with TRBD1 identical over 12 bases. This CDR3 is built from 14 residues. V lost 5 bases to trimming and J lost 10 bases; unmatched junction nucleotides: 9. Germline CDR1 KGHSH, CDR2 LQKENI. The CDR3 DNA is TGTGCCAGCTCAACGGGACAGGGGGCCGGTTCACAGTACTTC. It specifies CASSTGQGAGSQYF.

This chain connects TRBV7-2 to TRBJ1-2; D unclear. The CDR3 covers 15 residues. Germline V gene data show CDR1 as SGHTA and CDR2 as FQGNSA. The germline V and J ends were trimmed by 5 bases and 2 bases, with 15 bases remaining between them. CDR3 region: CASSPSRESNYGYTF. The CDR3, as DNA: TGTGCCAGCAGCCCGAGCCGGGAATCCAACTATGGCTACACCTTC.

CDR3: CASSGRGHNQPQHF. DNA for the CDR3: TGTGCCAGCAGCGGCAGGGGGCACAATCAGCCCCAGCATTTT. The rearrangement uses TRBV9 and TRBJ1-5; TRBD1 agrees at 8 bases. The CDR3 runs to 14 residues. V trimming: 3 bases; J trimming: 3 bases; junction bases outside the gene matches: 2. Germline V gives CDR1 SGDLS, CDR2 YYNGEE.

V and J are TRBV6-6 and TRBJ1-4, with 9 bases lining up with TRBD1. CDR1 is MNHNY and CDR2 is SVGAGI in the germline V gene (reference sequence). There are 13 residues in the CDR3. V lost 8 bases to trimming and J lost 11 bases; unmatched junction nucleotides: 9. The CDR3 region is CASLWGQGSKLFF. CDR3 in DNA: TGTGCCAGCCTATGGGGACAGGGCAGTAAACTGTTTTTT.

The V and J genes are TRBV27 and TRBJ2-2; weak D call: TRBD2 (6 bases). The ends were cut back, 6 bases at V and 7 bases at J, with 15 bases in the middle. Germline V CDR1 and CDR2: MNHEY, SMNVEV (reference sequence). The CDR3 runs 14 residues. The CDR3 region is CASSVSGEGGELFF. CDR3 nucleotides: TGTGCCAGCAGCGTGTCGGGGGAAGGCGGGGAGCTGTTTTTT.

The V and J genes are TRBV6-5 and TRBJ2-7; 12 bases are shared with TRBD2. This CDR3 is 16 amino acids long. The germline gives CDR1 MNHEY, CDR2 SVGAGI. V shed 0 bases and J 4 bases; nucleotides not matched to a gene: 4. The DNA for the CDR3 is TGTGCCAGCAGTTACTCGACTAGCGGGGGAGTTTACGAGCAGTACTTC. It encodes CASSYSTSGGVYEQYF.